This TCR beta chain was sequenced for a study of cytomegalovirus exposure and HLA in healthy donors (dated by TCRdb to the late 2010s). Background for the entire study: According to an earlier analysis of several hundred of the donors, 150 million to 200 million T cells yielded 120 million or so unique TCR beta sequences and approximately 280 Gb of sequence data. Using immunosequencing, the study profiled T cell repertoires from 640 or so subjects and related those repertoires to cytomegalovirus serostatus. A later analysis re-analyzed previously published TCR beta repertoires from 500 to 700 donors and added high-resolution HLA genotyping to study TCR occurrence patterns. Typing coverage differed by locus: A, B, C, DRB1 and DQB1 were typed in about 620-640 donors, DQA1 in 522, DPA1 in 600 to 610, and DPB1 in 400 to 490. To predict cytomegalovirus infection status, the study brought together high-throughput TCR immunosequencing, statistical association of individual TCRs with disease status, and machine learning. An earlier analysis of 587 of the donors applied high-throughput TCR beta sequencing to assess whether each TCR beta V gene segment acted as functional or pseudogenic. An early release covering roughly 600 HLA-typed donors comprised 250 to 350 gigabases of sequencing data and roughly 85 million unique TCR sequences. Besides the first cohort of around 700 subjects, a separate validation cohort made up of 95 to 150 different subjects was used. All discovery cohort repertoires had been generated using a single sequencing platform. The study was designed to test whether signatures of past pathogen exposure could be identified by cataloging public T cell receptors. Genome-wide SNP genotypes for about 65% of the 666 donors were used in a later genetic analysis, which treated that subset as a discovery cohort. The later analysis used no new phenotypic data to find candidate immune exposures, relying instead on TCR beta sequences and their occurrence across donors. The genetic ancestry cluster associated with self-reported Caucasian donors included about 81% of the roughly 360 genotyped donors. Four or five DR-DQ haplotypes were handled as single units for association and clustering because linkage in the cohort was strong. Donor age, sex, ethnicity and CMV serostatus were collected together with the repertoire data. On average, 235,054 unique TCR beta nucleotide sequences were sequenced per donor among more than 350 genotyped donors of the cohort, with around 19% of those sequences being non-productive. HLA typing included class I and class II loci at four-digit resolution.

As for this clone: It lacks a known antigen. No base quality values were provided; no much bigger clone lies one nucleotide off.

The cohort consisted of 600 to 750 healthy bone marrow donors. At the time of sampling, every cohort member was nominally healthy, though immune exposures that went unrecorded were likely present. The donor was CMV seronegative and was included in the group of under 450 seronegative cohort members. Each donor provided a peripheral blood sample, and peripheral blood mononuclear cells were used for TCR beta sequencing. Genomic DNA was extracted from the blood cell samples with the Qiagen DNeasy Blood Extraction Kit. Libraries were built with the immunoSEQ multiplex PCR assay. For the multiplex PCR, a mixture combining 60 forward primers for TCR Vbeta segments and 13 reverse primers for TCR Jbeta segments was used. The CDR3 region of rearranged TCR beta genes was amplified from genomic DNA by a multiplex PCR assay. On the Illumina HiSeq System, the amplified TCR beta libraries were sequenced as 87-base-pair reads. On the authors' methods: In a later analysis, 77 million or so unique TCR beta chains were counted across the 690 or so repertoires, and approximately 11 million of these chains were shared by at least two donors. Raw reads were error-corrected and collapsed into unique sequences with a nearest-neighbor algorithm that merged closely related sequences to remove PCR and sequencing errors. Alignment of CDR3 sequences to IMGT reference sequences was used to assign V, D and J gene segments. Each retained sequence needed at least a six-nucleotide match to both a V gene segment and a J gene segment. Rearrangements were called productive when the CDR3 lacked stop codons and stayed in frame with V and J; all others were non-productive. CDR3 was defined according to IMGT convention as the region running from the second conserved V-encoded cysteine to the conserved J-encoded phenylalanine. The earlier analysis of about 590 of the donors excluded sequences that lacked an unambiguous match to a single V gene segment. An earlier analysis of fewer than 750 of the donors classified V segments as functional when productive rearrangements were above 56.7% and as segregating when the standard deviation between donors was above 5%. A statistical classification framework was developed to diagnose cytomegalovirus status using the catalog of TCR beta chain sequences. V and J gene assignment, in a later analysis, came from comparing TCR nucleotide sequences with IMGT/GENE-DB human TR gene sequences. In a later analysis, CDR3 sequences and most-parsimonious VDJ recombination scenarios were assigned using the TCRdist pipeline. In a later analysis, every TCR beta chain was defined by the combination of its CDR3 amino acid sequence and its V-gene family, and reads without a unique V-gene family were dropped. As a way to deal with suspected cross-contamination and a sequencing artifact, a later analysis dropped 640 or so nucleotide sequences that were highly shared and had low generation probability. For each public chain, a later analysis derived a clonal expansion index from normalized ranks of inferred template counts within each repertoire. A later analysis computed generation probabilities with a VDJ recombination model fitted to out-of-frame rearrangements, and checked the results against IGoR. Hypergeometric tests were used in a later analysis to score TCR-TCR, TCR-HLA and TCR-CMV co-occurrence, with a repertoire-size bias correction applied to the TCR pairs. A later analysis estimated false discovery rates by permuting HLA or CMV assignments 20 times. In a later analysis, co-occurring TCRs were grouped using DBSCAN, with TCRdist sequence similarity added in when clustering inside HLA-allele-positive subsets. Co-occurrence clustering excluded repertoires with fewer than 30,000 or more than 120,000 public chains, plus five with anomalous nucleotide sharing. This immuneACCESS table, as held by TCRdb, lists in-frame sequences with V and J called but not all clones. Of the missing ones, under half trace to an unresolved V gene in checked studies; the others have no known cause. V and J calls and clone size are copied from that table; D and trimming were computed from the DNA. Within this sample are some 200,000 clones, with 87% of them counted one time only. 0.2% to 0.3% of the sample rests with the top ten.

The CDR3 holds 16 amino acids from the cysteine to the phenylalanine. Only the CDR3 DNA stays, 48 bases, in frame from base 1. For this chain, trimming is 0 bases at the V end and 7 bases at the J end, and the number of junction bases without a gene match is 11. Looking up the germline V gene yields CDR1 SGHRS and CDR2 YFSETQ. The investigation overall reported the following: While some public TCRs were present in many individuals, most TCR sequences turned up only very rarely across donors. Most CMV-associated TCR beta chains appeared to be HLA-restricted in a later analysis, and the HLA associations seemed to be driven largely by CMV exposure. Correlated functional status among segregating V segments might reflect linkage disequilibrium, but an unknown experimental factor could not be ruled out. According to the authors, the approach could potentially be generalized to other disease states and immunological phenotypes. Some IMGT-functional V segments, including TRBV6-2 and TRBV6-3, could not be distinguished by the 87-base-pair reads and were therefore excluded. Immune exposure information for the cohort was limited to CMV serostatus. A later genetic analysis reported fewer N-insertions in productive TCRs among donors in an Asian-associated ancestry cluster than the roughly 640-donor mean. In this cohort, only TCR beta chains were sequenced, and detectable features were limited by the absence of alpha or paired-chain data. The classifier was reported to diagnose cytomegalovirus status with high specificity and sensitivity in both the original and validation cohorts. A further reported finding was that TCR beta sequences accurately predicted the HLA-A and HLA-B alleles for most subjects in the first cohort. V-gene and J-gene trimming of TCR beta chains was associated with a missense DCLRE1C variant in a later genetic analysis, and the association was replicated in an independent cohort. In vitro tests confirmed that a few of the cytomegalovirus-associated TCR beta chains recognize cytomegalovirus antigens. At a false discovery rate of 0.05, a later analysis linked around 17,000 TCR beta sequences to specific HLA alleles. According to a later analysis, parvovirus B19, influenza, CMV and Epstein-Barr virus appeared linked to several top co-occurrence clusters. Roughly uniform sequencing depth across donors was assumed in presence/absence analyses, although this assumption may not hold. The earlier analysis of 587 of the donors excluded 15 to 20 rarely observed V segments, including chromosome 9 orphons, because counts were too low. The study gave a list of about 150 TCR beta chains associated with cytomegalovirus. In a later analysis, TCR association rates were found to vary across HLA loci, with the most associated TCRs seen for DRB1 alleles and the fewest for HLA-C alleles. When HLA alleles, especially DR and DQ, strongly co-occurred, attributing TCR associations to individual alleles was difficult. Because HLA typing was unavailable for some donors at each locus, only the typed subset was used in association tests. A group of highly shared sequence variants was considered likely to be a technical artifact of the sequencing pipeline. Broadly in line with IMGT annotations, most TCR beta V segments showed up in productive rearrangements about 90% or about 30% of the time in an earlier analysis of roughly 590 of the donors. A later analysis found that HLA-associated TCR beta chains were more clonally expanded and had lower generation probabilities than equally common non-associated chains.

This sequence originates from a girl under three years old in good health and CMV-seronegative. The chain is encoded by TRBV5-1 joined to TRBJ1-2; the central 8 bases match TRBD1. The material sequenced was PBMCs. The DNA is as follows: TGCGCCAGCAGCTTGGCCATTCCGGACAGGGTTTCTGGCTACACCTTC. This codes for CASSLAIPDRVSGYTF.